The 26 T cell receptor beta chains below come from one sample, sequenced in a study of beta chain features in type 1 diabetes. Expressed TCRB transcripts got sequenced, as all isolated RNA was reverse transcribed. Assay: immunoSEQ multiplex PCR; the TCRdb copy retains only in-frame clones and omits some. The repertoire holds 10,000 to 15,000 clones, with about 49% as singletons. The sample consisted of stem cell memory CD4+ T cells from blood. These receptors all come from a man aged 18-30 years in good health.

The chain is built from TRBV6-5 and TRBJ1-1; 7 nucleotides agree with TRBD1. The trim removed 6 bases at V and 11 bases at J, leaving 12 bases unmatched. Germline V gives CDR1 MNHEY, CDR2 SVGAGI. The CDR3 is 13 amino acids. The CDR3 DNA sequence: TGTGCCAGCAGCCAGAGACAGATACAGGGGGCTTTCTTT. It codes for CASSQRQIQGAFF.

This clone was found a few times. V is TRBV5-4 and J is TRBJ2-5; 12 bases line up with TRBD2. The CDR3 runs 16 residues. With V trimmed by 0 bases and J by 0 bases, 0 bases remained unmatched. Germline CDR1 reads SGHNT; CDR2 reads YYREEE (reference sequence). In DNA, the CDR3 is TGTGCCAGCAGCTTGGGACTAGCGGGGGACCAAGAGACCCAGTACTTC. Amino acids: CASSLGLAGDQETQYF.

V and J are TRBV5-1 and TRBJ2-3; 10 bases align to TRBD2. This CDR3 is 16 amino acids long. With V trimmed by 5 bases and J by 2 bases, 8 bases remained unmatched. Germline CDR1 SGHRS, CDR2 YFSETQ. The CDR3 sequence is CASSYLAGADTDTQYF. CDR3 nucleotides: TGCGCCAGCAGTTATCTAGCGGGAGCCGACACAGATACGCAGTATTTT.

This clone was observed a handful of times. The CDR3 here is CASDRDAETQYF. The CDR3 nucleotides read TGTGCCTCGGACAGGGACGCGGAGACCCAGTACTTC. The rearrangement uses TRBV30 and TRBJ2-5, with 8 positions matching TRBD1. The CDR3 consists of 12 residues. V was clipped by 7 bases and J by 5 bases; unmatched bases: 6. Per the germline V gene, CDR1 is GTSNPN and CDR2 is SVGIG (reference sequence).

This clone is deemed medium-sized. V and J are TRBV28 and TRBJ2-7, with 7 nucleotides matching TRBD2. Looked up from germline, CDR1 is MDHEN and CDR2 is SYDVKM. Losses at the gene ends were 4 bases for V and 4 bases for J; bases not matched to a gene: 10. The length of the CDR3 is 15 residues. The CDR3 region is CASSSSGTTLYEQYF. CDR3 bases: TGTGCCAGCAGTTCATCCGGGACTACGCTGTACGAGCAGTACTTC.

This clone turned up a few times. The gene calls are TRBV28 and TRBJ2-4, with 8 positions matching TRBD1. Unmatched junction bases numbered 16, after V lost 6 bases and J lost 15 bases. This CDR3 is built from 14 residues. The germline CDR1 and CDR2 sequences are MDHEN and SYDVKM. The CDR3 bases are TGTGCCAGCAGGATGGGGACAGGCCCCATTCAGTGGTACTTC. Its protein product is CASRMGTGPIQWYF. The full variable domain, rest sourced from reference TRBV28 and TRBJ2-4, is DVKVTQSSRYLVKRTGEKVFLECVQDMDHENMFWYRQDPGLGLRLIYFSYDVKMKEKGDIPEGYSVSREKKERFSLILESASTNQTSMYLCASRMGTGPIQWYFGAGTRLSVL.

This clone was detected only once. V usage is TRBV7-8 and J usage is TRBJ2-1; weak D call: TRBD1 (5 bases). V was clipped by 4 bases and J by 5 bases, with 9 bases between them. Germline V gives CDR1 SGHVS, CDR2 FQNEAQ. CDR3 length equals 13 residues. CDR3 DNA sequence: TGTGCCAGCAGCTATGACAGAAACAATGAGCAGTTCTTC. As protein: CASSYDRNNEQFF. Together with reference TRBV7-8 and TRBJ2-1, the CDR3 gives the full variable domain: GAGVSQSPRYKVAKRGQDVALRCDPISGHVSLFWYQQALGQGPEFLTYFQNEAQLDKSGLPSDRFFAERPEGSVSTLKIQRTQQEDSAVYLCASSYDRNNEQFFGPGTRLTVL.

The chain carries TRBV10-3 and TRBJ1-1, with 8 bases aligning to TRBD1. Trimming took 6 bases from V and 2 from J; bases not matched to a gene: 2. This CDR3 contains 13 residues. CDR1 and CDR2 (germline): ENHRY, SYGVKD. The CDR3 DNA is TGTGCCATCAGGACAGGGGTAAACACTGAAGCTTTCTTT. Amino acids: CAIRTGVNTEAFF.

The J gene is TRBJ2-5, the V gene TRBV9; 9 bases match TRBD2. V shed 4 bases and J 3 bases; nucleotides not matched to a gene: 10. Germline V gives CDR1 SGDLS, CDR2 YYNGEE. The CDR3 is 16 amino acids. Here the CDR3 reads CASSPSGGGAEETQYF. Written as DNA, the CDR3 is TGTGCCAGCAGCCCCTCGGGCGGGGGGGCCGAAGAGACCCAGTACTTC. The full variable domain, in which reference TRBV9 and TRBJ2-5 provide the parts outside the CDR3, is DSGVTQTPKHLITATGQRVTLRCSPRSGDLSVYWYQQSLDQGLQFLIQYYNGEERAKGNILERFSAQQFPDLHSELNLSSLELGDSALYFCASSPSGGGAEETQYFGPGTRLLVL.

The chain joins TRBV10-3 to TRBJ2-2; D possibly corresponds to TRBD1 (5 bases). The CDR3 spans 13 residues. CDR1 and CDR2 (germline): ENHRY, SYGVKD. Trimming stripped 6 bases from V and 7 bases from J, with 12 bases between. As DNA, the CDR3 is TGTGCCATCAGGGTACAGGAGAACGGGGAGCTGTTTTTT. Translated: CAIRVQENGELFF.

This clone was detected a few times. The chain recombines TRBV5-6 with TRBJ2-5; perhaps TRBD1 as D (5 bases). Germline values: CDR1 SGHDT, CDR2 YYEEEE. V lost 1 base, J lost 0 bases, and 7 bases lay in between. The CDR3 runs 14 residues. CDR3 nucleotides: TGTGCCAGCAGCTTGCAGGGTTACCAAGAGACCCAGTACTTC. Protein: CASSLQGYQETQYF.

In DNA form, the CDR3 reads TGTGCCAGCAGTTACACGGGACAGGGGGCTTCACCCCTCCACTTT. Protein: CASSYTGQGASPLHF. This chain joins TRBV6-5 and TRBJ1-6; 12 bases are shared with TRBD1. V lost 2 bases to trimming and J lost 9 bases; unmatched junction nucleotides: 2. There are 15 residues in the CDR3. In germline, CDR1 is MNHEY, CDR2 SVGAGI.

The CDR3 bases are TGTGCCAGCAGCTTAAGGGACACCTTATACAATGAGCAGTTCTTC. It translates to CASSLRDTLYNEQFF. The J gene is TRBJ2-1, the V gene TRBV11-2; tentatively, D is TRBD1 (6 bases). The CDR3 extends over 15 amino acids. Germline assignment: CDR1 SGHAT and CDR2 FQNNGV. The ends were cut back, 2 bases at V and 4 bases at J, with 12 bases in the middle.

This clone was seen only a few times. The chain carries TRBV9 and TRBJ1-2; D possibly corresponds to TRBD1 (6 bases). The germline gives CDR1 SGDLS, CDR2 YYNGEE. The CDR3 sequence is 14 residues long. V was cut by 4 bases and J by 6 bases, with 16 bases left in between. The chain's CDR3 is CASSTQGSGHGYTF. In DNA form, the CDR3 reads TGTGCCAGCAGCACCCAGGGGAGTGGACATGGCTACACCTTC.

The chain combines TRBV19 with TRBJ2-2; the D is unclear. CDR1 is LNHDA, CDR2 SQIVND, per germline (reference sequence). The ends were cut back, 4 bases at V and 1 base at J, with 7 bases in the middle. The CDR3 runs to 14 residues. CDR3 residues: CASSNHRNTGELFF. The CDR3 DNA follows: TGTGCCAGTAGTAACCACAGGAACACCGGGGAGCTGTTTTTT.

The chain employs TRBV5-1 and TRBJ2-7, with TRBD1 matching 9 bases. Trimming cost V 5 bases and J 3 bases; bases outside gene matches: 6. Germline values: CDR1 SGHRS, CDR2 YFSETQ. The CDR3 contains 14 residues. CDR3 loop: CASRGRQGGYEQYF. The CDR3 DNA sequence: TGCGCCAGCAGGGGCCGACAGGGGGGCTACGAGCAGTACTTC.

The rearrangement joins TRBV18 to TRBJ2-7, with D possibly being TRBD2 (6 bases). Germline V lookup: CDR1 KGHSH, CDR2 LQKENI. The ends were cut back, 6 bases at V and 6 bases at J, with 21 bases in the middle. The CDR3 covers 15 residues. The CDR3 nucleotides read TGTGCCAGCTCTCCCGGTTGGGGGGTCGGATCCGAGCAGTACTTC. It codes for CASSPGWGVGSEQYF.

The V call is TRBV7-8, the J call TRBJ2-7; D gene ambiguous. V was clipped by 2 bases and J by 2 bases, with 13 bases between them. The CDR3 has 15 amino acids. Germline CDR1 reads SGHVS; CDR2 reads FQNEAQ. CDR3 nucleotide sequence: TGTGCCAGCAGCTTAATTGTACAGCTACCCTACGAGCAGTACTTC. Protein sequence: CASSLIVQLPYEQYF.

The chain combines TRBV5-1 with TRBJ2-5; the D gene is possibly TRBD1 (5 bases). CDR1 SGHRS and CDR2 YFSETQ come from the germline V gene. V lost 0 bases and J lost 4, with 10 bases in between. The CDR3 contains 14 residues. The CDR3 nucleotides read TGCGCCAGCAGCTTGGACGCCAGGGCAGAGACCCAGTACTTC. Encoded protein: CASSLDARAETQYF.

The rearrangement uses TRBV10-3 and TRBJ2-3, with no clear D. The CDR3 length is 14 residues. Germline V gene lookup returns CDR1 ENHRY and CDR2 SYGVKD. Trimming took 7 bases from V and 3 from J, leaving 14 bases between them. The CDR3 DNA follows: TGTGCCATCACCGGCGGTAGAGATACAGATACGCAGTATTTT. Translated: CAITGGRDTDTQYF.

The CDR3 nucleotides read TGCAGCGTTGAATTGAGCTCCTACGAGCAGTACTTC. Translating it yields CSVELSSYEQYF. V gene TRBV29-1 combines with J gene TRBJ2-7, with D uncertain. Germline V gene sequence: CDR1 SQVTM, CDR2 ANQGSEA. Trimming took 2 bases from V and 0 from J, leaving 5 bases between them. CDR3 length: 12 amino acids.

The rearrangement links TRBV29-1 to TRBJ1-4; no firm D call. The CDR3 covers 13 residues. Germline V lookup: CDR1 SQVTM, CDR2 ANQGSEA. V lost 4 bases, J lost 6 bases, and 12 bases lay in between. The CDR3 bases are TGCAGCGTTGCGGTATTTGTAGATGAAAAACTGTTTTTT. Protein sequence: CSVAVFVDEKLFF.

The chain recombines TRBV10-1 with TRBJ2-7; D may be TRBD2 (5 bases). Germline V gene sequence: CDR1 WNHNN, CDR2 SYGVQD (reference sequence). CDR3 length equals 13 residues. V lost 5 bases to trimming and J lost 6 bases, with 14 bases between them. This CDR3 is CASSTDRGREQYF. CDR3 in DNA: TGCGCCAGCAGTACGGACCGAGGGCGCGAGCAGTACTTC.

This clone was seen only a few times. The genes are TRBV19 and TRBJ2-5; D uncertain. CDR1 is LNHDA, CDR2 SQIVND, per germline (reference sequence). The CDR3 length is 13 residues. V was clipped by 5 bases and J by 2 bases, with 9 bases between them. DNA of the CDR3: TGTGCCAGTAGTCGACAATCACAAGAGACCCAGTACTTC. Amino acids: CASSRQSQETQYF. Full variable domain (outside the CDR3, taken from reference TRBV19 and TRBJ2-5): DGGITQSPKYLFRKEGQNVTLSCEQNLNHDAMYWYRQDPGQGLRLIYYSQIVNDFQKGDIAEGYSVSREKKESFPLTVTSAQKNPTAFYLCASSRQSQETQYFGPGTRLLVL.

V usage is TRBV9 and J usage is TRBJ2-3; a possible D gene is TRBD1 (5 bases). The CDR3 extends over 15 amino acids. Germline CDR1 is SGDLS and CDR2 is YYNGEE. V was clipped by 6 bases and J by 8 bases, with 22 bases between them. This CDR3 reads CASTPGSISLPTQYF. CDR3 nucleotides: TGTGCCAGCACCCCAGGGTCGATTAGTTTACCTACGCAGTATTTT. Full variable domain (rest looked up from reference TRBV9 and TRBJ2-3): DSGVTQTPKHLITATGQRVTLRCSPRSGDLSVYWYQQSLDQGLQFLIQYYNGEERAKGNILERFSAQQFPDLHSELNLSSLELGDSALYFCASTPGSISLPTQYFGPGTRLTVL.

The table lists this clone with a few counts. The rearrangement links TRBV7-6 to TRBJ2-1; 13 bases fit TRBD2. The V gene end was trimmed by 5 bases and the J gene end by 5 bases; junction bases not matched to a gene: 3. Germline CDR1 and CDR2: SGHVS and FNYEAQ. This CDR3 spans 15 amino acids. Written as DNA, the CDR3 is TGTGCCAGCAGCAAGGGACTAGCGGGGAACAATGAGCAGTTCTTC. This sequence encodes CASSKGLAGNNEQFF.